Below, 25 T cell receptor beta chains from the same sample are listed, as sequenced in a study of OX40 agonist ivuxolimab in advanced cancers. TCRdb keeps only in-frame clones here, not all; method: immunoSEQ multiplex PCR. The sample records 55,000 to 70,000 clones, roughly 85% being singletons. The sequencing here drew on CD4+ or CD8+ T cells sorted from blood, taken in a trial of the OX40 agonist ivuxolimab. These receptors were obtained from an adult with an advanced solid tumor such as melanoma, head and neck, liver or kidney cancer.

This clone was observed a few times. The chain links TRBV7-3 to TRBJ2-6; D uncertain. The V gene lost 0 bases and the J gene lost 0 bases, with 0 bases spanning the gap. The CDR3 loop spans 14 amino acids. Germline-derived CDR1 and CDR2 are SGHTA and FQGTGA. CDR3 region: CASSLTSGANVLTF. CDR3 nucleotide sequence: TGTGCCAGCAGCTTAACCTCTGGGGCCAACGTCCTGACTTTC.

The chain joins TRBV5-1 to TRBJ2-3; no reliable D call. Germline-derived CDR1 and CDR2 are SGHRS and YFSETQ. V was trimmed by 0 bases and J by 5 bases, leaving 13 bases between them. The CDR3 sequence is 15 residues long. The CDR3 DNA sequence: TGCGCCAGCAGCTTGGAGGACCCCGGTGGAGATACGCAGTATTTT. Residues: CASSLEDPGGDTQYF.

The V and J genes are TRBV30 and TRBJ2-1; 8 bases agree with TRBD2. The CDR3 loop spans 13 amino acids. From germline, CDR1 is GTSNPN and CDR2 SVGIG (reference sequence). Trimming cost V 4 bases and J 7 bases; bases outside gene matches: 6. The CDR3 coding sequence is TGTGCCTGGACGTTCGGGAGGGCAAATGAGCAGTTCTTC. This encodes CAWTFGRANEQFF.

This clone was counted between two and nine times. This chain links TRBV28 with TRBJ2-7; weak D call: TRBD2 (5 bases). This CDR3 has 13 amino acids. The V end was cut by 1 base, the J end by 4 bases, with 8 bases between. The germline V gene has CDR1 MDHEN and CDR2 SYDVKM. The DNA of the CDR3 is TGTGCCAGCAGTTTATCCCGGGATTACGAGCAGTACTTC. Its translation is CASSLSRDYEQYF. Based on the CDR3 plus reference TRBV28 and TRBJ2-7, the full variable domain is DVKVTQSSRYLVKRTGEKVFLECVQDMDHENMFWYRQDPGLGLRLIYFSYDVKMKEKGDIPEGYSVSREKKERFSLILESASTNQTSMYLCASSLSRDYEQYFGPGTRLTVT.

The chain employs TRBV30 and TRBJ1-5; D is uncertain. CDR1 and CDR2 (germline): GTSNPN, SVGIG (reference sequence). Deletions cut 3 bases from V and 0 bases from J, with 9 bases between. CDR3 length: 14 residues. Here the CDR3 reads CAWRPNFSNQPQHF. The CDR3 bases are TGTGCCTGGAGACCGAATTTTAGCAATCAGCCCCAGCATTTT.

Only one count was recorded for this clone. The chain couples TRBV7-8 to TRBJ1-1; tentatively, D is TRBD1 (5 bases). Germline CDR1 reads SGHVS; CDR2 reads FQNEAQ. V was cut by 5 bases and J by 0 bases, with 13 bases left in between. The CDR3 totals 15 residues. The CDR3 spells CASSLGTLMNTEAFF. The CDR3 DNA sequence: TGTGCCAGCAGCCTAGGGACTCTCATGAACACTGAAGCTTTCTTT.

The genes are TRBV7-9 and TRBJ2-3; D perhaps matches TRBD1 (6 bases). From germline, CDR1 is SEHNR and CDR2 FQNEAQ (reference sequence). The V end was cut by 5 bases, the J end by 2 bases, with 14 bases between. This CDR3 region has 15 residues. The CDR3 nucleotides read TGTGCCAGCAGCCCTGACAGGACCTTCACAGATACGCAGTATTTT. Amino acid sequence: CASSPDRTFTDTQYF.

The V gene is TRBV10-3, the J gene TRBJ2-7; perhaps TRBD1 as D (6 bases). The CDR3 extends over 12 amino acids. Germline loops: CDR1 ENHRY, CDR2 SYGVKD. V was pared by 11 bases and J by 5 bases, with 16 bases between. CDR3 sequence reads: CASRERGNEQYF. The CDR3 DNA reads as TGTGCCTCCAGGGAGAGGGGGAACGAGCAGTACTTC.

The chain's CDR3 is CASSTRDSLWETQYF. The DNA of the CDR3 is TGTGCCAGTAGTACCCGGGACAGCCTGTGGGAGACCCAGTACTTC. The V call is TRBV19, the J call TRBJ2-5; the match to TRBD1 covers 7 bases. The V and J ends lost 4 bases and 5 bases, in that order; junction bases with no gene match: 10. The CDR3 length is 15 residues. The germline V gene has CDR1 LNHDA and CDR2 SQIVND (reference sequence).

The CDR3 nucleotides are TGTGCCAGCAGTGAACCAGGGGATGAAAAACTGTTTTTT. This gives the protein CASSEPGDEKLFF. The chain uses TRBV6-5 and TRBJ1-4, with a possible D match to TRBD1 (6 bases). The germline V and J ends were trimmed by 5 bases and 6 bases, with 10 bases remaining between them. CDR1 MNHEY and CDR2 SVGAGI come from the germline V gene. The CDR3 length is 13 residues.

This sequence joins TRBV7-8 and TRBJ2-7; no clear D gene. Per germline, CDR1 SGHVS and CDR2 FQNEAQ. Trimming removed 3 bases from V and 2 bases from J, with 8 bases in between. The CDR3 loop spans 13 amino acids. The DNA of the CDR3 is TGTGCCAGCAGCTTCCACGAGGCCTACGAGCAGTACTTC. This gives the protein CASSFHEAYEQYF.

A few counts support this clone. The chain employs TRBV25-1 and TRBJ2-7, with TRBD2 as a possible D gene (5 bases). Trimming stripped 3 bases from V and 5 bases from J, with 20 bases between. The CDR3 consists of 16 residues. Looked up from germline, CDR1 is MGHDK and CDR2 is SYGVNS. The CDR3 nucleotides are TGTGCCAGCAGTGAGAACCCAACCACCGGGGTGGACGAGCAGTACTTC. Translation gives CASSENPTTGVDEQYF.

The chain carries TRBV9 and TRBJ2-1, with D hard to call. The CDR3 sequence is 15 residues long. Germline assignment: CDR1 SGDLS and CDR2 YYNGEE. V lost 0 bases, J lost 2 bases, and 9 bases lay in between. CDR3 sequence reads: CASSVGVVAYNEQFF. The CDR3 region has the DNA TGTGCCAGCAGCGTAGGGGTAGTAGCCTACAATGAGCAGTTCTTC. Combining the CDR3 with reference TRBV9 and TRBJ2-1 gives the whole variable domain DSGVTQTPKHLITATGQRVTLRCSPRSGDLSVYWYQQSLDQGLQFLIQYYNGEERAKGNILERFSAQQFPDLHSELNLSSLELGDSALYFCASSVGVVAYNEQFFGPGTRLTVL.

The genes are TRBV7-2 and TRBJ1-2; 7 positions match TRBD1. After removal of 7 bases from V and 2 bases from J, the junction contained 10 bases not matched to a gene. CDR1 SGHTA and CDR2 FQGNSA come from the germline V gene. The CDR3 contains 15 residues. Here the CDR3 reads CASTRSGTENYGYTF. CDR3 nucleotides: TGTGCCAGCACCCGATCCGGGACAGAAAACTATGGCTACACCTTC.

The chain is built from TRBV27 and TRBJ2-7; TRBD2 matches 11 bases. Germline-derived CDR1 and CDR2 are MNHEY and SMNVEV (reference sequence). The CDR3 is made up of 14 amino acids. V shed 6 bases, J shed 3 bases, and the junction held 4 bases outside the gene matches. In DNA form, the CDR3 reads TGTGCCAGCAGCACCGGGACTAGCGGCTACGAGCAGTACTTC. It encodes CASSTGTSGYEQYF.

This chain joins TRBV5-4 and TRBJ2-7, with TRBD1 matching 10 bases. The CDR3 covers 16 residues. Germline CDR1 and CDR2: SGHNT and YYREEE (reference sequence). J was trimmed by 0 bases and V by 4 bases; bases with no gene match: 7. CDR3 nucleotides: TGTGCCAGCAGCCAGGGACAGGGGTGGAGCTCCTACGAGCAGTACTTC. Its protein is CASSQGQGWSSYEQYF.

This clone has a single count. J is TRBJ2-3 and V is TRBV7-9; either TRBD1 or TRBD2 may supply D (5 bases each). Looked up from germline, CDR1 is SEHNR and CDR2 is FQNEAQ (reference sequence). The CDR3 length is 12 residues. Trimming left V 5 bases short and J 6 bases short, with 9 bases between. The CDR3 sequence is CASSPEGDTQYF. CDR3 sequence (DNA): TGTGCCAGCAGCCCTGAGGGGGATACGCAGTATTTT.

The gene calls are TRBV28 and TRBJ2-3; 7 nucleotides align to TRBD2. CDR1 and CDR2 (germline): MDHEN, SYDVKM. This CDR3 has 15 residues. Losses at the gene ends were 5 bases for V and 3 bases for J; bases not matched to a gene: 8. CDR3 region: CASSNPSGLTDTQYF. DNA of the CDR3: TGTGCCAGCAGTAACCCTAGCGGACTAACAGATACGCAGTATTTT.

The table lists this clone with a count of one. This chain links TRBV5-4 with TRBJ1-1; 9 bases are shared with TRBD1. V lost 4 bases to trimming and J lost 1 base; unmatched junction nucleotides: 5. Germline CDR1 is SGHNT and CDR2 is YYREEE (reference sequence). CDR3 size: 15 residues. The CDR3 DNA sequence: TGTGCCAGCAGCCCCGGGACAGGGAGGAACACTGAAGCTTTCTTT. It specifies CASSPGTGRNTEAFF.

The chain recombines TRBV7-9 with TRBJ2-7; D remains unclear. There are 12 residues in the CDR3. Germline-derived CDR1 and CDR2 are SEHNR and FQNEAQ (reference sequence). Trimming shortened V by 5 bases and J by 2 bases, and 7 bases separated the two germline ends. The CDR3 DNA sequence: TGTGCCAGCAGCACCAAGGCCTACGAGCAGTACTTC. Its translation is CASSTKAYEQYF.

The DNA of the CDR3 is TGTGCCTGGAGTGAGGTCTTCGGGACTGAAGCTTTCTTT. Translation: CAWSEVFGTEAFF. The chain has TRBV30 and TRBJ1-1; D is unclear. V lost 1 base, J lost 5 bases, and 11 bases lay in between. CDR1 is GTSNPN and CDR2 is SVGIG in the germline V gene (reference sequence). The CDR3 contains 13 residues.

The chain employs TRBV21-1 and TRBJ2-7; the tabulated D call, TRBD1, remains unverified against the DNA. TRBV21-1 has pseudogene status. The CDR3 covers 17 residues. In DNA, the CDR3 is TGTGCCAGCAGCAAAGGAGCGGGACAGGGGGAAACCTACGAGCAGTACTTC. This sequence encodes CASSKGAGQGETYEQYF.

The genes are TRBV5-4 and TRBJ2-7, with 9 bases matching TRBD2. The CDR3 is made up of 15 amino acids. Per germline, CDR1 SGHNT and CDR2 YYREEE (reference sequence). V was clipped by 5 bases and J by 2 bases; unmatched bases: 8. This CDR3 reads CASSPTSGYTYEQYF. The CDR3 nucleotides read TGTGCCAGCAGTCCGACTAGCGGCTATACCTACGAGCAGTACTTC.

V and J are TRBV30 and TRBJ1-1; D ambiguous. Germline-derived CDR1 and CDR2 are GTSNPN and SVGIG (reference sequence). This CDR3 has 13 amino acids. The V end lost 4 bases, the J end lost 4 bases, and 13 bases lay between the germline ends. CDR3 residues: CAWMGVTATEAFF. CDR3 nucleotide sequence: TGTGCCTGGATGGGAGTGACTGCCACTGAAGCTTTCTTT.

The genes are TRBV19 and TRBJ2-5; possibly TRBD1 for D (5 bases). The CDR3 has 15 residues. Trimming pared 4 bases from V and 5 bases from J, leaving 17 bases between. In germline, CDR1 is LNHDA, CDR2 SQIVND (reference sequence). DNA for the CDR3: TGTGCCAGTAGTAAGGCCCAGGGCCAGCTGGAGACCCAGTACTTC. This gives the protein CASSKAQGQLETQYF.